This T cell receptor beta chain was documented in a study of blood T cell repertoires in COVID-19. Across the whole study: T cells, B-cell-depleted T cells, or PBMCs supplied cDNA or gDNA.

V lost 1 base to trimming and J lost 3 bases; unmatched junction nucleotides: 2. CDR3 size: 14 residues. CDR1 is KGHSH and CDR2 is LQKENI in the germline V gene. Some clones are missing from TCRdb's copy, which holds only in-frame ones; the method was immunoSEQ multiplex PCR. The sample consists of some 220,000 clones, 85% to 90% of them appearing once. The source of this sequence is a woman between 18 and 29 years old in a cohort exposed to, infected with or recovered from COVID-19 (not recorded which). Sequencing used PBMCs or T cells enriched from blood (not recorded which). J is TRBJ2-5 and V is TRBV18; TRBD2 agrees at 7 bases. CDR3 in amino acids: CASSPLRGEETQYF. The DNA of the CDR3 is TGTGCCAGCTCACCACTTCGGGGGGAAGAGACCCAGTACTTC.